The clone carrying this TCR beta chain was seen more than once but under ten times. The time point: after trial treatment. Treatment defined: LDRT plus nivolumab, ipilimumab, low-dose cyclophosphamide and aspirin (RACIN trial). cDNA synthesis used a TRAV/TRBV-specific primer set for both chains. The authors amplified TCRs for 15 to 25 PCR cycles with a constant-region primer and a V-primer adapter. Isolated mRNA underwent amplification via in vitro transcription. One entry per CDR3 protein results from TCRdb running MiXCR on the reads. The repertoire consists of around 80,000 distinct CDR3 sequences, with around a sixth occurring once and the leading ten covering approximately 1.5%. These data originate in a study of low-dose radiotherapy and immunotherapy resistance in tumors. For the study at large: Patients took aspirin (300 mg orally, daily) for four cycles beginning at cycle 1 day 1.

This CDR3 spans 18 amino acids. Germline CDR1 reads MNHEY; CDR2 reads SVGEGT. V lost 4 bases to trimming and J lost 4 bases; unmatched junction nucleotides: 15. The receptor's source is a male donor with prostate cancer. The chain carries TRBV6-2 or TRBV6-3 and TRBJ1-5; TRBD1 matches 8 bases. Sequenced material: PBMCs, taken after low-dose radiotherapy plus immunotherapy. The chain's CDR3 is CASSFATGDPTVNQPQHF. CDR3 nucleotides: TGTGCCAGCAGTTTTGCGACAGGGGACCCGACAGTTAATCAGCCCCAGCATTTT.